The 14 T cell receptor beta chains in this list originate from one sample, sequenced in a study of OX40 agonist ivuxolimab in advanced cancers. Sequencing was performed with immunoSEQ multiplex PCR; in TCRdb, only in-frame clones are kept and a portion is missing. Found here are 77,000 or so clones, about 90% of them singletons; the top ten hold less than 0.7%. The sequencing here drew on CD4+ or CD8+ T cells sorted from blood, taken in a trial of the OX40 agonist ivuxolimab. The receptors come from an adult with an advanced solid tumor such as melanoma, head and neck, liver or kidney cancer.

The rearrangement links TRBV19 to TRBJ1-4; TRBD1 is a possible D gene (6 bases). The germline V gene encodes CDR1 LNHDA and CDR2 SQIVND (reference sequence). The germline V and J ends were trimmed by 3 bases and 0 bases, with 17 bases remaining between them. The CDR3 length is 18 residues. The CDR3, as DNA: TGTGCCAGTAGTATGGGGGGGGCAGGTCCGGCAACTAATGAAAAACTGTTTTTT. Translation: CASSMGGAGPATNEKLFF.

This chain uses TRBV7-9 with TRBJ2-2; D gene uncertain. V gave up 2 bases and J gave up 4 bases, with 5 bases separating them. This CDR3 contains 13 residues. The germline V gene encodes CDR1 SEHNR and CDR2 FQNEAQ (reference sequence). The DNA for the CDR3 is TGTGCCAGCAGCTTAAAGGTCACCGGGGAGCTGTTTTTT. Residues: CASSLKVTGELFF.

This chain uses TRBV4-2 with TRBJ1-2; TRBD1 matches 8 bases. The CDR3 length is 21 residues. V lost 0 bases, J lost 0 bases, and 18 bases stayed unmatched. CDR1 and CDR2 from the germline V gene are LGHNA and YNFKEQ. The CDR3 spells CASSQEEGPLHRGMANYGYTF. DNA of the CDR3: TGTGCCAGCAGCCAAGAGGAGGGACCTCTCCACAGGGGGATGGCTAACTATGGCTACACCTTC.

The genes are TRBV28 and TRBJ1-2, with TRBD1 as a possible D gene (5 bases). Germline V gives CDR1 MDHEN, CDR2 SYDVKM. Deletions cut 6 bases from V and 8 bases from J, with 16 bases between. CDR3 length equals 13 residues. This CDR3 reads CASSNRDHRGYTF. CDR3 nucleotides: TGTGCCAGCAGCAACCGGGACCACAGGGGCTACACCTTC.

The V and J genes are TRBV6-1 and TRBJ2-2, with D unclear. The CDR3 totals 14 residues. The V gene's germline CDR1 is MNHNS and CDR2 SASEGT. V was pared by 3 bases and J by 5 bases, with 10 bases between. This CDR3 is CASSDVFLTGELFF. The CDR3 nucleotides are TGTGCCAGCAGTGACGTGTTCCTAACCGGGGAGCTGTTTTTT.

The chain joins TRBV7-2 to TRBJ1-4; the D gene is possibly TRBD1 (6 bases). The CDR3 contains 14 residues. V was shortened by 3 bases and J by 3 bases, with 8 bases between the two germline ends. CDR1 and CDR2 (germline): SGHTA, FQGNSA. CDR3 region: CASSLGGPNEKLFF. The DNA for the CDR3 is TGTGCCAGCAGCTTGGGGGGCCCTAATGAAAAACTGTTTTTT.

This clone was detected once. The gene calls are TRBV25-1 and TRBJ1-2, with TRBD1 as a possible D gene (5 bases). The CDR3 sequence is 15 residues long. Germline values: CDR1 MGHDK, CDR2 SYGVNS. V lost 7 bases to trimming and J lost 4 bases, with 19 bases between them. The CDR3 DNA is TGTGCCAGCACTCCCGGCGGGGGTCGAGGCTATGGCTACACCTTC. This gives the protein CASTPGGGRGYGYTF.

J is TRBJ2-3 and V is TRBV27; D is ambiguous. The CDR3 consists of 14 residues. The germline gives CDR1 MNHEY, CDR2 SMNVEV (reference sequence). Trimming shortened V by 3 bases and J by 1 base, and 8 bases separated the two germline ends. The CDR3 protein is CASSFQGGTDTQYF. The CDR3 DNA is TGTGCCAGCAGTTTTCAAGGAGGCACAGATACGCAGTATTTT.

This clone appeared a single time. J is TRBJ2-5 and V is TRBV19, with 7 bases lining up with TRBD2. From germline, CDR1 is LNHDA and CDR2 SQIVND (reference sequence). With 5 bases clipped from V and 5 bases from J, the junction kept 8 bases outside the gene matches. The CDR3 extends over 14 amino acids. This chain's CDR3 is CASSSRGVAETQYF. In DNA form, the CDR3 reads TGTGCCAGTAGTTCTCGGGGGGTGGCGGAGACCCAGTACTTC.

This rearrangement joins TRBV9 to TRBJ2-4; TRBD2 aligns across 10 bases. Trimming removed 3 bases from V and 7 bases from J; junction bases left unmatched: 4. CDR1 and CDR2 (germline): SGDLS, YYNGEE. This CDR3 has 14 residues. The CDR3 DNA follows: TGTGCCAGCAGCGCTAGCGGGAGTCTGAACATTCAGTACTTC. Its protein is CASSASGSLNIQYF.

This chain connects TRBV7-3 to TRBJ2-1, with 8 bases identical to TRBD2. Germline loops: CDR1 SGHTA, CDR2 FQGTGA. J gave up 4 bases and V 6 bases, and 8 bases lay outside the gene matches. The CDR3 has 15 amino acids. DNA of the CDR3: TGTGCCAGCAGTCAAGCGGGAGCTACATACAATGAGCAGTTCTTC. Residues: CASSQAGATYNEQFF. Using reference TRBV7-3 and TRBJ2-1 for the parts outside the CDR3, the full variable domain is GAGVSQTPSNKVTEKGKYVELRCDPISGHTALYWYRQSLGQGPEFLIYFQGTGAADDSGLPNDRFFAVRPEGSVSTLKIQRTERGDSAVYLCASSQAGATYNEQFFGPGTRLTVL.

The V and J genes are TRBV6-1 and TRBJ2-3, with TRBD2 identical over 13 bases. J gave up 6 bases and V 4 bases, and 4 bases lay outside the gene matches. CDR1 and CDR2 (germline): MNHNS, SASEGT. The CDR3 has 15 amino acids. Here the CDR3 reads CASSVLAGGRDTQYF. The CDR3 DNA is TGTGCCAGCAGTGTACTAGCGGGAGGGAGGGATACGCAGTATTTT.

The chain carries TRBV2 and TRBJ1-5; D uncertain. Trimming took off 7 bases at V and 4 bases at J, with 8 bases between the two ends. CDR1 is SNHLY and CDR2 is FYNNEI in the germline V gene. There are 12 residues in the CDR3. The CDR3 DNA reads TGTGCCAGCACTGAGGGAAATCAGCCCCAGCATTTT. Its translation is CASTEGNQPQHF. The full variable domain, in which reference TRBV2 and TRBJ1-5 provide the parts outside the CDR3, is EPEVTQTPSHQVTQMGQEVILRCVPISNHLYFYWYRQILGQKVEFLVSFYNNEISEKSEIFDDQFSVERPDGSNFTLKIRSTKLEDSAMYFCASTEGNQPQHFGDGTRLSIL.

The chain links TRBV7-2 to TRBJ1-2; D call uncertain. The ends were cut back, 10 bases at V and 4 bases at J, with 16 bases in the middle. CDR1 and CDR2 (germline): SGHTA, FQGNSA. This CDR3 is 13 amino acids long. The CDR3 DNA follows: TGTGCCACCAGATACTGGGCGGGCTATGGCTACACCTTC. It encodes CATRYWAGYGYTF.